Sequencing of this T cell receptor beta chain was carried out in a study of T cell responses to AZD1222 COVID-19 vaccine. Assay: immunoSEQ multiplex PCR; the TCRdb copy retains only in-frame clones and omits some. The sample includes just over 150,000 clones, over 75% seen only once; the top ten take roughly 1.9%. In regard to this clone: Its target is not known.

Notes on the study in general: Nearly half of spike-specific TCRs reportedly go after variant regions that carry no mutations. The study identified only a handful of AZD1222 recipients as seropositive at baseline. Rises in breadth and depth of Spike-specific TCRs came after two AZD1222 doses. Mapped onto spike, vaccine-associated CD4 TCRs spanned it and were dominant at 160-218 and 743-854.

V was clipped by 5 bases and J by 0 bases, with 10 bases between them. The germline gives CDR1 MNHEY, CDR2 SMNVEV (reference sequence). This CDR3 is built from 14 residues. V gene TRBV27 combines with J gene TRBJ1-2; TRBD1 might be the D (5 bases). Sequencing used peripheral blood, obtained on day 0 of AZD1222 vaccination. This sequence was found in an adult in good health. The CDR3 is CASSVRGTNYGYTF. CDR3 nucleotide sequence: TGTGCCAGCAGTGTTCGGGGGACTAACTATGGCTACACCTTC.